Presented here are 29 T cell receptor beta chains from one specimen sequenced in a study of identical twins. TCRdb recomputed calls from the 5' RACE reads with MiXCR, one row per CDR3 protein. Of fewer than 900,000 distinct CDR3 sequences in the sample, 18% are singletons; the top ten hold about an eighth. This sample was shared with a second study, whose subject was T cells expressing NK-cell markers.

Specimen: PBMCs. All receptors derive from a woman aged 18-35 years in good health.

The chain joins TRBV6-1 to TRBJ1-1; TRBD1 might be the D (6 bases). There are 15 residues in the CDR3. Germline CDR1 reads MNHNS; CDR2 reads SASEGT. V lost 3 bases to trimming and J lost 4 bases, with 15 bases between them. The CDR3 spells CASSDKGGGSTEAFF. DNA for the CDR3: TGTGCCAGCAGTGACAAAGGGGGGGGAAGCACTGAAGCTTTCTTT.

This clonotype occurred a few times. This chain links TRBV12-3 or TRBV12-4 with TRBJ2-2; D is unclear. Trimming shortened V by 6 bases and J by 9 bases, and 14 bases separated the two germline ends. This CDR3 contains 13 residues. The CDR3 spells CASREWGLRELFF. The CDR3 DNA follows: TGTGCCAGCAGAGAGTGGGGTTTGAGGGAGCTGTTTTTT.

V gene TRBV7-2 combines with J gene TRBJ1-1, with D perhaps matching TRBD1 (6 bases). V gave up 1 base and J gave up 2 bases, with 17 bases separating them. The CDR3 covers 17 residues. Germline loops: CDR1 SGHTA, CDR2 FQGNSA. The CDR3: CASSLVQTGGGNTEAFF. CDR3 in DNA: TGTGCCAGCAGCTTAGTCCAGACAGGAGGGGGTAACACTGAAGCTTTCTTT.

The CDR3 DNA reads as TGTGCCAGCAGCACTGCTTTCTTT. This codes for CASSTAFF. V usage is TRBV12-3 or TRBV12-4 and J usage is TRBJ1-1, with unresolved D. V was clipped by 6 bases and J by 11 bases, with 4 bases between them. This CDR3 is built from 8 residues.

This clonotype has a handful of counts. The rearrangement uses TRBV5-1 and TRBJ1-2, with TRBD1 matching 8 bases. The CDR3 is made up of 15 amino acids. In germline, CDR1 is SGHRS, CDR2 YFSETQ. With 5 bases clipped from V and 4 bases from J, the junction kept 10 bases outside the gene matches. The DNA of the CDR3 is TGCGCCAGCAGAAATCCGGGACAGGCTGCCTATGGCTACACCTTC. Translated: CASRNPGQAAYGYTF.

The chain has TRBV10-3 and TRBJ1-5; TRBD1 matches 8 bases. V lost 6 bases to trimming and J lost 4 bases; unmatched junction nucleotides: 8. The germline gives CDR1 ENHRY, CDR2 SYGVKD. The CDR3 consists of 15 residues. In nucleotides, the CDR3 is TGTGCCATCAGCATGACAGGGACAGGAAATCAGCCCCAGCATTTT. Its translation is CAISMTGTGNQPQHF.

The rearrangement links TRBV7-2 to TRBJ2-1; either TRBD1 or TRBD2 may supply D (5 bases each). V was shortened by 0 bases and J by 4 bases, with 13 bases between the two germline ends. The germline V gene has CDR1 SGHTA and CDR2 FQGNSA. CDR3 length equals 16 residues. The CDR3 reads CASSLASRGEYNEQFF. DNA for the CDR3: TGTGCCAGCAGCTTAGCGTCCCGAGGGGAATACAATGAGCAGTTCTTC.

This clonotype was seen just once. The rearrangement links TRBV7-2 to TRBJ2-4; 7 nucleotides match TRBD2. From germline, CDR1 is SGHTA and CDR2 FQGNSA. Germline trimming cut 2 bases from V and 6 bases from J; bases unmatched to any gene: 7. The CDR3 is 15 amino acids. CDR3 nucleotide sequence: TGTGCCAGCAGCTTATTCGGGGAGGGTGGAAACATTCAGTACTTC. Protein product: CASSLFGEGGNIQYF.

The sample holds a few counts of this clonotype. CDR3 loop: CSASEAGASEQFF. The DNA for the CDR3 is TGCAGTGCTAGCGAAGCGGGGGCGTCGGAGCAGTTCTTC. This chain links TRBV20-1 with TRBJ2-1; 8 positions agree with TRBD2. The germline CDR1 and CDR2 sequences are DFQATT and SNEGSKA (reference sequence). J gave up 10 bases and V 3 bases, and 8 bases lay outside the gene matches. The CDR3 totals 13 residues.

CDR3 loop: CSVEDLVGDEQFF. As DNA, the CDR3 is TGCAGCGTTGAAGATCTGGTAGGCGATGAGCAGTTCTTC. J is TRBJ2-1 and V is TRBV29-1; D remains ambiguous. Trimming took 0 bases from V and 8 from J, leaving 11 bases between them. The V gene's germline CDR1 is SQVTM and CDR2 ANQGSEA. The CDR3 contains 13 residues.

This clonotype has a count of ten or more. The rearrangement uses TRBV12-3 or TRBV12-4 and TRBJ2-2, with D perhaps matching TRBD1 or TRBD2 (5 bases each). The germline V and J ends were trimmed by 3 bases and 8 bases, with 13 bases remaining between them. The CDR3 totals 14 residues. This CDR3 reads CASSFGTLSGELFF. DNA of the CDR3: TGTGCCAGCAGTTTTGGGACGCTCTCTGGGGAGCTGTTTTTT.

This clonotype has a handful of counts. V usage is TRBV20-1 and J usage is TRBJ2-1; no definite D call. Germline CDR1 is DFQATT and CDR2 is SNEGSKA (reference sequence). Between the trimmed V and J ends, which lost 1 base and 4 bases, there was a span of 8 bases. The CDR3 has 13 residues. CDR3 region: CSARVASYNEQFF. CDR3 coding DNA: TGCAGTGCTAGAGTCGCTTCGTACAATGAGCAGTTCTTC.

This clonotype has just a few counts. The V gene is TRBV25-1, the J gene TRBJ2-6; perhaps D is TRBD1 or TRBD2 (6 bases each). From germline, CDR1 is MGHDK and CDR2 SYGVNS. V shed 4 bases and J shed 4 bases, with 11 bases lying between them. This CDR3 spans 15 amino acids. CDR3 protein: CASSASGAGANVLTF. CDR3 sequence (DNA): TGTGCCAGCAGTGCATCGGGGGCCGGGGCCAACGTCCTGACTTTC.

The chain couples TRBV7-2 to TRBJ2-7; TRBD1 aligns across 9 bases. The length of the CDR3 is 15 residues. Germline CDR1 SGHTA, CDR2 FQGNSA. The junction had 7 bases not matched to a gene; V was cut back by 5 bases and J by 2 bases. Written as DNA, the CDR3 is TGTGCCAGCAGCGCCCTTTGGGACAGGGCCTACGAGCAGTACTTC. It yields the protein CASSALWDRAYEQYF.

The gene calls are TRBV15 and TRBJ2-2, with no clear D. The ends were cut back, 0 bases at V and 4 bases at J, with 6 bases in the middle. Germline values: CDR1 LNHNV, CDR2 YYDKDF (reference sequence). CDR3 length equals 14 residues. The chain's CDR3 is CATSRDMGTGELFF. The CDR3 DNA follows: TGTGCCACCAGCAGAGATATGGGCACCGGGGAGCTGTTTTTT. The variable domain in full, completed from reference TRBV15 and TRBJ2-2, reads DAMVIQNPRYQVTQFGKPVTLSCSQTLNHNVMYWYQQKSSQAPKLLFHYYDKDFNNEADTPDNFQSRRPNTSFCFLDIRSPGLGDTAMYLCATSRDMGTGELFFGEGSRLTVL.

This rearrangement joins TRBV2 to TRBJ2-3, with TRBD2 matching over 9 bases. J was trimmed by 4 bases and V by 6 bases; bases with no gene match: 8. The CDR3 has 15 amino acids. CDR1 is SNHLY, CDR2 FYNNEI, per germline. The CDR3 nucleotides read TGTGCCAGCAGCACCGGGACTAGCTGGTCAGATACGCAGTATTTT. This translates into CASSTGTSWSDTQYF.

This clonotype was observed a single time. The chain combines TRBV28 with TRBJ1-2, with 8 bases identical to TRBD1. The germline V gene has CDR1 MDHEN and CDR2 SYDVKM. This CDR3 comprises 14 residues. V shed 1 base and J 12 bases; nucleotides not matched to a gene: 10. This chain's CDR3 is CASSLLSRGLYDTF. CDR3 in DNA: TGTGCCAGCAGTTTATTGTCCAGGGGGCTGTACGACACCTTC.

This chain links TRBV9 with TRBJ2-7, with 7 bases identical to TRBD1. The germline CDR1 and CDR2 sequences are SGDLS and YYNGEE. This CDR3 spans 18 amino acids. After removal of 4 bases from V and 4 bases from J, the junction contained 20 bases not matched to a gene. CDR3 nucleotides: TGTGCCAGCAGCCGTACGTCCGGGACAGTCCTACAGACTTACGAGCAGTACTTC. This encodes CASSRTSGTVLQTYEQYF.

The rearrangement links TRBV2 to TRBJ2-1; D unclear. V was trimmed by 2 bases and J by 9 bases, leaving 5 bases between them. The CDR3 is made up of 11 amino acids. Germline V gene lookup returns CDR1 SNHLY and CDR2 FYNNEI. CDR3 region: CASSELGEQFF. The CDR3 DNA is TGTGCCAGCAGTGAATTAGGTGAGCAGTTCTTC.

In this sample, this clonotype turned up a few times. The rearrangement joins TRBV11-2 to TRBJ2-2, with 11 bases lining up with TRBD2. V trimming: 1 base; J trimming: 2 bases; junction bases outside the gene matches: 6. The V gene's germline CDR1 is SGHAT and CDR2 FQNNGV. The CDR3 contains 18 residues. The CDR3: CASSLGTSGRQNTGELFF. In DNA, the CDR3 is TGTGCCAGCAGCTTAGGTACTAGCGGGAGACAAAACACCGGGGAGCTGTTTTTT. Using reference TRBV11-2 and TRBJ2-2 for the parts outside the CDR3, the full variable domain is EAGVAQSPRYKIIEKRQSVAFWCNPISGHATLYWYQQILGQGPKLLIQFQNNGVVDDSQLPKDRFSAERLKGVDSTLKIQPAKLEDSAVYLCASSLGTSGRQNTGELFFGEGSRLTVL.

J is TRBJ2-7 and V is TRBV15; TRBD2 is a possible D gene (5 bases). Per the germline V gene, CDR1 is LNHNV and CDR2 is YYDKDF (reference sequence). This CDR3 spans 15 amino acids. The germline V and J ends were trimmed by 0 bases and 5 bases, with 14 bases remaining between them. This CDR3 reads CATSRDEAGFNEQYF. DNA for the CDR3: TGTGCCACCAGCAGAGATGAGGCGGGTTTTAACGAGCAGTACTTC.

The chain uses TRBV20-1 and TRBJ2-1; D gene uncertain. CDR1 is DFQATT and CDR2 is SNEGSKA in the germline V gene (reference sequence). CDR3 length equals 12 residues. The V end was cut by 3 bases, the J end by 4 bases, with 7 bases between. CDR3 coding DNA: TGCAGTGCTAGCGGCGCGTACAATGAGCAGTTCTTC. Its translation is CSASGAYNEQFF.

This clonotype was observed a handful of times. The V call is TRBV29-1, the J call TRBJ1-1; 7 nucleotides align to TRBD1. Per the germline V gene, CDR1 is SQVTM and CDR2 is ANQGSEA. The CDR3 runs 14 residues. V dropped 5 bases and J dropped 5; count of bases not matched to a gene: 11. CDR3 amino acids: CSVRTGTVTTEAFF. In DNA, the CDR3 is TGCAGCGTTAGAACCGGGACAGTGACTACTGAAGCTTTCTTT.

A few counts support this clonotype. This chain joins TRBV20-1 and TRBJ2-5, with D tentatively TRBD1 (6 bases). Trimming removed 4 bases from V and 6 bases from J, with 12 bases in between. The CDR3 is made up of 12 amino acids. CDR1 is DFQATT, CDR2 SNEGSKA, per germline (reference sequence). CDR3 residues: CSANDQGKTQYF. CDR3 DNA sequence: TGCAGTGCTAACGACCAGGGGAAGACCCAGTACTTC.

This clonotype was observed at least ten times. V is TRBV5-1 and J is TRBJ1-2, with 7 positions matching TRBD1. The ends lost 4 bases at V and 2 bases at J; junction bases unmatched: 8. CDR1 is SGHRS and CDR2 is YFSETQ in the germline V gene. The CDR3 consists of 15 residues. The DNA for the CDR3 is TGCGCCAGCAGCATAGGGGACAGAGAAAACTATGGCTACACCTTC. It yields the protein CASSIGDRENYGYTF.

This clonotype came up a few times. The chain recombines TRBV14 with TRBJ2-2; 9 bases are a match to TRBD2. The V and J ends lost 6 bases and 5 bases, in that order; junction bases with no gene match: 4. Germline V gives CDR1 SGHDN, CDR2 FVKESK. CDR3 length: 14 amino acids. The CDR3, as DNA: TGTGCCAGCAGAGGACTAGCGTTAACCGGGGAGCTGTTTTTT. This encodes CASRGLALTGELFF.

This clonotype appeared a few times. The chain combines TRBV20-1 with TRBJ2-3; the D gene is possibly TRBD2 (9 bases). The ends were cut back, 6 bases at V and 0 bases at J, with 22 bases in the middle. The germline CDR1 and CDR2 sequences are DFQATT and SNEGSKA (reference sequence). The CDR3 has 17 amino acids. The CDR3 spells CSARGLAGSLSTDTQYF. The CDR3 region has the DNA TGCAGTGCCAGGGGGCTAGCGGGGTCCCTTAGCACAGATACGCAGTATTTT.

This chain joins TRBV6-5 and TRBJ2-3; weak D call: TRBD2 (6 bases). V was pared by 0 bases and J by 6 bases, with 10 bases between. This CDR3 has 14 residues. Germline loops: CDR1 MNHEY, CDR2 SVGAGI. In nucleotides, the CDR3 is TGTGCCAGCAGTTACTCGACGGGGGAGGATACGCAGTATTTT. Translating gives CASSYSTGEDTQYF.

This sequence joins TRBV12-3 or TRBV12-4 and TRBJ2-1; 14 nucleotides agree with TRBD2. Trimming cost V 6 bases and J 8 bases; bases outside gene matches: 9. The CDR3 consists of 16 residues. CDR3 nucleotide sequence: TGTGCCAGCAGCGGGACTAGCGGGAGCCTCGGGGATGAGCAGTTCTTC. This gives the protein CASSGTSGSLGDEQFF.